This is a list of T cell receptor beta chains from one sample in a study of control samples from healthy donors and cancer patients. Sequenced by immunoSEQ multiplex PCR; TCRdb stores in-frame clones only, minus some. The table has approximately 180,000 clones, more than 85% seen once. The sample taken for sequencing was blood. The receptors here all came from a woman between 35 and 50 years old in good health. Both conserved end residues are part of each CDR3. The order of the fields is J gene, clone size, D gene, V gene, CDR3 DNA, CDR3 protein. D genes are given only for firm matches. The size entry is marked missing in some rows and otherwise reads once, few, many or a size class.

TRBJ2-1 NA NA TRBV5-1 TGCGCCAGCAGCTTGGTTGGGGGTGCCTACAATGAGCAGTTCTTC CASSLVGGAYNEQFF
TRBJ1-1 NA NA TRBV14 TGTGCCAGCAGCCCTACAAGGAACACTGAAGCTTTCTTT CASSPTRNTEAFF
TRBJ1-2 many TRBD1 TRBV6-6 TGTGCCAGCAGTTACTCTACGACAGGGCGAGGCTACACCTTC CASSYSTTGRGYTF
TRBJ1-1 few NA TRBV5-4 TGTGCCAGCAGCTTGGGTCTGAACACTGAAGCTTTCTTT CASSLGLNTEAFF
TRBJ2-6 NA TRBD1 TRBV27 TGTGCCAGCAGGCACACAGGGGCTGGGGCCAACGTCCTGACTTTC CASRHTGAGANVLTF
TRBJ1-1 NA NA TRBV29-1 TGCAGCGTTGTTATCCGTGAAAAAGCTTTCTTT CSVVIREKAFF
TRBJ2-7 NA TRBD1 TRBV11-2 TGTGCCAGCAGCCTCGAGGGGCAGGGGGCGAGTGAGCAGTACTTC CASSLEGQGASEQYF
TRBJ2-5 once NA TRBV19 TGTGCCAGTAGTCGAGGTGGCTGGGGACAAGAGACCCAGTACTTC CASSRGGWGQETQYF
TRBJ2-3 once NA TRBV3-1/TRBV3-2 TGTGCCAGCAGCCAAATATCGGATACGCAGTATTTT CASSQISDTQYF
TRBJ1-5 NA NA TRBV6-5 TGTGCCAGCAAAGACAGGACGACCAATCAGCCCCAGCATTTT CASKDRTTNQPQHF
TRBJ2-7 few NA TRBV7-9 TGTGCCAGCAGCTTTTCTGGAATTTTAAAAGGGGGAGGGAAATACGAGCAGTACTTC CASSFSGILKGGGKYEQYF
TRBJ2-3 NA NA TRBV15 TGTGCCACCAGCGGTGGGTACGGCTCTAGCACAGATACGCAGTATTTT CATSGGYGSSTDTQYF
TRBJ2-5 NA TRBD2 TRBV14 TGTGCCAGCAGCCCGGGGACTAGCGGGACCCTCCAAGAGACCCAGTACTTC CASSPGTSGTLQETQYF
TRBJ2-7 NA NA TRBV5-6 TGTGCCAGCAGCCCGGGGGTGTCCCACTACGAGCAGTACTTC CASSPGVSHYEQYF
TRBJ2-7 NA TRBD1 TRBV9 TGTGCCAGCCCCAAGGGGACAGCCCTTTCCTACGAGCAGTACTTC CASPKGTALSYEQYF
TRBJ1-1 NA TRBD1 TRBV19 TGTGCCAGTAGCGACAGGGGAGACACTGAAGCTTTCTTT CASSDRGDTEAFF
TRBJ2-3 once NA TRBV27 TGTGCCAGCAGTTCACGCACAGATACGCAGTATTTT CASSSRTDTQYF
TRBJ1-2 NA TRBD1 TRBV3-1/TRBV3-2 TGTGCCAGCACTGACCCGGGACAGGGTGGTTTCGGCTACACCTTC CASTDPGQGGFGYTF
TRBJ1-2 NA NA TRBV27 TGTGCCAGCAGTTTATCGGGGGGACGGGGCTACACCTTC CASSLSGGRGYTF
TRBJ2-7 NA NA TRBV7-2 TGTGCCAGCAGCTTCAGCTCCTACGAGCAGTACTTC CASSFSSYEQYF
TRBJ2-7 NA NA TRBV11-3 TGTGCCAGCAGCCCCTCAGGCTGGGGAAGCGAGCAGTACTTC CASSPSGWGSEQYF
TRBJ2-7 NA TRBD2 TRBV4-1 TGCGCCAGCAGTCCCGTGACGGGGGGAGGGTACGAGCAGTACTTC CASSPVTGGGYEQYF
TRBJ1-1 NA NA TRBV6-1 TGTGCCAGCAGTGAATGGTCCGCGAACACTGAAGCTTTCTTT CASSEWSANTEAFF
TRBJ1-5 NA NA TRBV30 TGTGCCTGGAGTGTACTTTTGGGGCTCGAGAATAATCAGCCCCAGCATTTT CAWSVLLGLENNQPQHF
TRBJ2-5 NA NA TRBV19 TGTGCCAGTAGTCCGGGACCGACCCAAGAGACCCAGTACTTC CASSPGPTQETQYF
TRBJ1-4 once NA TRBV6-1 TGTGCCAGCAGTGAAGCTTCAGGCTTTCTTAATGAAAAACTGTTTTTT CASSEASGFLNEKLFF
TRBJ1-2 NA NA TRBV5-1 TGCGCCAGCAGCTTGTTAAAGGGTGGAGAGGATGGCTACACCTTC CASSLLKGGEDGYTF
TRBJ1-4 NA NA TRBV15 TGTGCCACCACGAGCCAGAGGGGAAGCGTAAAACTGTTTTTT CATTSQRGSVKLFF
TRBJ2-1 NA NA TRBV13 TGTGCCAGCAGCTTACGCAGGGGTAATAGAGGGAATGAGCAGTTCTTC CASSLRRGNRGNEQFF